This TCR beta chain was identified in a study of CD8 T cells in ankylosing spondylitis. General study points: Prior work had noted some motif variants in reactive arthritis blood and synovial fluid. Characteristic, it appeared, of ankylosing spondylitis blood was a TCR beta motif of fewer than 10 highly homologous variants.

This clonotype was seen ten or more times. The target antigen is unknown. One entry per CDR3 protein, called by TCRdb with MiXCR from the 5' RACE reads. The data hold around 490,000 distinct CDR3 sequences, with 5.3% observed a single time. The sample taken for sequencing was blood, either unsorted or a sorted T cell fraction (not recorded which). This clonotype originated in a male donor with ankylosing spondylitis.

CDR3 in DNA: TGCAGTGCTTCCCTCTTGGGGAAGTACAATGAGCAGTTCTTC. Its protein is CSASLLGKYNEQFF. The chain has TRBV20-1 and TRBJ2-1; D gene uncertain. Germline V gives CDR1 DFQATT, CDR2 SNEGSKA (reference sequence). CDR3 length: 14 amino acids. Trimming removed 5 bases at V and 4 bases at J, with 15 bases between.